This T cell receptor beta chain was obtained from a study of T cell responses to AZD1222 COVID-19 vaccine. Only a few counts were recorded for this clone. Its target is unknown. Sequencing was performed with immunoSEQ multiplex PCR; in TCRdb, only in-frame clones are kept and a portion is missing. The sample contains 95,000 to 100,000 clones, roughly 87% of which appear only once. Trimming at V came to 6 bases and at J to 7 bases, leaving 9 bases not matched to a gene. This CDR3 has 15 residues. The germline gives CDR1 GTSNPN, CDR2 SVGIG (reference sequence). General study results and limits: The repertoires were collected only after the peak T cell response.

The J gene is TRBJ2-2, the V gene TRBV30; TRBD2 matches at 12 bases. The receptor's source is an adult in good health. The input for sequencing was peripheral blood, taken on day 0 of AZD1222 vaccination. The CDR3 coding sequence is TGTGCCTGCTTCGGACTAGCGGGATATGTCGGGGAGCTGTTTTTT. The encoded protein is CACFGLAGYVGELFF.